One and the same sample provided the 22 T cell receptor beta chains below, sequenced in a study of blood T cell repertoires in COVID-19. Clones were read by immunoSEQ multiplex PCR, and TCRdb kept only the in-frame ones, dropping some. The sample has about 110,000 clones, 88% seen once. The sample taken for sequencing was peripheral blood. These receptors all come from a human donor in a cohort sampled during active COVID-19.

In DNA form, the CDR3 reads TGTGCCAGCAGTGTGATCGGGACAGGGAATGTCAACGAGCAGTACTTC. Translation gives CASSVIGTGNVNEQYF. The chain recombines TRBV6-4 with TRBJ2-7; 9 bases align to TRBD1. This CDR3 is built from 16 residues. The J segment lost 5 bases and the V segment lost 4 bases, leaving 12 bases of the junction unmatched. CDR1 MRHNA and CDR2 SNTAGT come from the germline V gene.

This chain joins TRBV5-1 and TRBJ2-2, with 8 bases identical to TRBD2. V dropped 2 bases and J dropped 4; count of bases not matched to a gene: 10. The V gene's germline CDR1 is SGHRS and CDR2 YFSETQ. This CDR3 spans 17 amino acids. The CDR3 here is CASSLRGVSGITGELFF. The CDR3 nucleotides are TGCGCCAGCAGCTTACGGGGAGTTAGCGGGATCACCGGGGAGCTGTTTTTT.

The rearrangement joins TRBV6-5 to TRBJ1-6; tentatively, D is TRBD1 (5 bases). Germline values: CDR1 MNHEY, CDR2 SVGAGI. Trimming shortened V by 6 bases and J by 7 bases, and 16 bases separated the two germline ends. The CDR3 length is 15 residues. The DNA for the CDR3 is TGTGCCAGCAGCCTCTACGACAGCCTCAATTCACCCCTCCACTTT. This translates into CASSLYDSLNSPLHF.

This sequence joins TRBV28 and TRBJ1-2; a possible D gene is TRBD1 (5 bases). V shed 5 bases and J shed 5 bases, with 15 bases lying between them. Germline-derived CDR1 and CDR2 are MDHEN and SYDVKM. This CDR3 is built from 14 residues. The CDR3 protein is CASSLLAGSYGYTF. The CDR3 region has the DNA TGTGCCAGCAGTCTCCTCGCAGGGTCATATGGCTACACCTTC.

This clone was recorded only once. The V gene is TRBV27, the J gene TRBJ1-1; 8 nucleotides line up with TRBD1. Unmatched junction bases numbered 11, after V lost 4 bases and J lost 4 bases. The CDR3 has 16 residues. CDR1 and CDR2 (germline): MNHEY, SMNVEV (reference sequence). The CDR3 coding sequence is TGTGCCAGCAGTTGGGTGACCGGACAGGGAGGCACTGAAGCTTTCTTT. Amino acids: CASSWVTGQGGTEAFF.

This clone was seen just once. V is TRBV7-8 and J is TRBJ1-2; 8 nucleotides agree with TRBD1. Unmatched junction bases numbered 4, after V lost 4 bases and J lost 0 bases. The CDR3 spans 15 residues. CDR1 SGHVS and CDR2 FQNEAQ come from the germline V gene. CDR3 loop: CASSSNRGANYGYTF. CDR3 DNA sequence: TGTGCCAGCAGCTCGAACAGGGGGGCTAACTATGGCTACACCTTC.

This clone was seen once. This sample includes further DNA sequences coding for the same CDR3. Here the CDR3 DNA reads TGTGCCAGCAGCTTCCTAGCGGGTGGCACAGATACGCAGTATTTT. The encoded protein is CASSFLAGGTDTQYF. J is TRBJ2-3 and V is TRBV11-2, with TRBD2 matching 8 bases. The J segment lost 1 base and the V segment lost 3 bases, leaving 3 bases of the junction unmatched. CDR1 and CDR2 (germline): SGHAT, FQNNGV. The CDR3 consists of 15 residues.

This chain uses TRBV11-2 with TRBJ2-1; TRBD2 might be the D (5 bases). Per germline, CDR1 SGHAT and CDR2 FQNNGV. Trimming removed 4 bases from V and 2 bases from J, with 15 bases in between. The CDR3 is 16 residues long. CDR3 residues: CASSSKQRYTYNEQFF. CDR3 in DNA: TGTGCCAGCAGCTCCAAGCAGCGGTATACCTACAATGAGCAGTTCTTC.

The rearrangement links TRBV4-1 to TRBJ2-2, with TRBD2 as a possible D gene (6 bases). This CDR3 comprises 15 residues. The germline V and J ends were trimmed by 0 bases and 7 bases, with 12 bases remaining between them. Germline CDR1 and CDR2: MGHRA and YSYEKL. The CDR3 is CASSQEIGGIGELFF. The DNA of the CDR3 is TGCGCCAGCAGCCAAGAGATTGGAGGGATCGGGGAGCTGTTTTTT.

The chain employs TRBV6-1 and TRBJ2-7, with 9 bases that match TRBD2. V shed 2 bases, J shed 4 bases, and the junction held 6 bases outside the gene matches. CDR1 is MNHNS, CDR2 SASEGT, per germline. The CDR3 loop spans 15 amino acids. In DNA form, the CDR3 reads TGTGCCAGCAGTGAATTGACTAGCGGTCGGTACGAGCAGTACTTC. The encoded protein is CASSELTSGRYEQYF.

The chain couples TRBV7-9 to TRBJ1-1; 7 bases fit TRBD1. Germline CDR1 and CDR2: SEHNR and FQNEAQ (reference sequence). The CDR3 totals 13 residues. J was trimmed by 7 bases and V by 4 bases; bases with no gene match: 6. The CDR3, as DNA: TGTGCCAGCAGCTCGCAGGGGGGAGGTGAAGCTTTCTTT. Its translation: CASSSQGGGEAFF.

The genes are TRBV6-5 and TRBJ1-2; D is possibly TRBD1 (5 bases). Germline lookup yields CDR1 MNHEY and CDR2 SVGAGI. There are 13 residues in the CDR3. V was shortened by 7 bases and J by 6 bases, with 15 bases between the two germline ends. CDR3 sequence: CASIRGPSDGYTF. As DNA, the CDR3 is TGTGCCAGCATTAGGGGTCCCAGTGATGGCTACACCTTC.

This clone was seen a handful of times. The V call is TRBV20-1, the J call TRBJ1-3; no reliable D call. V dropped 3 bases and J dropped 4 bases, with 4 bases sitting between them. The CDR3 totals 11 residues. Germline loops: CDR1 DFQATT, CDR2 SNEGSKA (reference sequence). CDR3 loop: CSASAGNTIYF. The CDR3 DNA reads TGCAGTGCTAGCGCGGGAAACACCATATATTTT.

As DNA, the CDR3 is TGTGCCAGCAGCGTAGGACTAGCGGCTAACACAGATACGCAGTATTTT. Its protein product is CASSVGLAANTDTQYF. The V and J genes are TRBV9 and TRBJ2-3; the match to TRBD2 covers 9 bases. Germline V gene data show CDR1 as SGDLS and CDR2 as YYNGEE. The CDR3 consists of 16 residues. V dropped 0 bases and J dropped 2; count of bases not matched to a gene: 4.

The genes are TRBV28 and TRBJ2-1; no clear D. This CDR3 has 13 residues. Germline CDR1 is MDHEN and CDR2 is SYDVKM. V gave up 3 bases and J gave up 9 bases, with 12 bases separating them. The CDR3 loop is CASSFYPGPEQFF. The CDR3 nucleotides read TGTGCCAGCAGTTTTTATCCCGGTCCTGAGCAGTTCTTC.

The genes are TRBV3-1 (or the pseudogene TRBV3-2) and TRBJ2-3; 10 nucleotides match TRBD2. CDR3 length equals 18 residues. The germline gives CDR1 LGHDT, CDR2 YNNKEL (reference sequence). V was pared by 1 base and J by 6 bases, with 13 bases of the junction left unmatched. CDR3 protein: CASSQVYVSGGAKDTQYF. Here the CDR3 DNA reads TGTGCCAGCAGCCAAGTTTATGTGAGCGGGGGGGCCAAGGATACGCAGTATTTT.

The J gene is TRBJ1-5, the V gene TRBV19; tentatively, D is TRBD1 (5 bases). CDR3 length: 16 amino acids. V was pared by 5 bases and J by 4 bases, with 18 bases between. Per the germline V gene, CDR1 is LNHDA and CDR2 is SQIVND (reference sequence). The CDR3 coding sequence is TGTGCCAGTAGTCTGGGGGGGTTGGGGAAGAATCAGCCCCAGCATTTT. Translated, it gives CASSLGGLGKNQPQHF.

The J gene is TRBJ1-6, the V gene TRBV15, with D possibly TRBD1 on 5 matching bases. Per germline, CDR1 LNHNV and CDR2 YYDKDF (reference sequence). Trimming took off 5 bases at V and 8 bases at J, with 13 bases between the two ends. The CDR3 is made up of 14 amino acids. DNA of the CDR3: TGTGCCACCAGCTGGGGGGGGAGCGATTCACCCCTCCACTTT. Translation: CATSWGGSDSPLHF. Supplemented by reference TRBV15 and TRBJ1-6, the full variable domain reads DAMVIQNPRYQVTQFGKPVTLSCSQTLNHNVMYWYQQKSSQAPKLLFHYYDKDFNNEADTPDNFQSRRPNTSFCFLDIRSPGLGDTAMYLCATSWGGSDSPLHFGNGTRLTVT.

The chain recombines TRBV28 with TRBJ2-2, with TRBD1 identical over 7 bases. The germline CDR1 and CDR2 sequences are MDHEN and SYDVKM. There are 16 residues in the CDR3. V dropped 2 bases and J dropped 5; count of bases not matched to a gene: 8. Here the CDR3 reads CASSLPRTGRTGELFF. In DNA form, the CDR3 reads TGTGCCAGCAGTTTACCACGGACAGGACGGACCGGGGAGCTGTTTTTT.

The chain has TRBV2 and TRBJ2-5; D may be TRBD2 (5 bases). The CDR3 covers 13 residues. Trimming stripped 6 bases from V and 4 bases from J, with 12 bases between. Germline CDR1 reads SNHLY; CDR2 reads FYNNEI. The CDR3 coding sequence is TGTGCCAGCAGAGAGGGCGAGGTAGAGACCCAGTACTTC. It codes for CASREGEVETQYF.

In the case of this clone: Different DNA sequences within this sample yield the same CDR3. The chain links TRBV27 to TRBJ2-3; tentatively, D is TRBD1 (6 bases). Germline CDR1 reads MNHEY; CDR2 reads SMNVEV (reference sequence). The CDR3 has 14 amino acids. Trimming cost V 0 bases and J 3 bases, with 7 bases left between them. The CDR3, as DNA: TGTGCCAGCAGTTTATCCAGGGGAACAGATACGCAGTATTTT. Translation: CASSLSRGTDTQYF.

This clone is a singleton in its sample. The V gene is TRBV7-3, the J gene TRBJ2-1; 14 bases match TRBD2. Germline V gene sequence: CDR1 SGHTA, CDR2 FQGTGA. CDR3 length equals 15 residues. The ends lost 5 bases at V and 5 bases at J; junction bases unmatched: 2. CDR3: CASSPGLAGDNEQFF. The CDR3 region has the DNA TGTGCCAGCAGCCCGGGACTAGCGGGAGACAATGAGCAGTTCTTC.